Following are 32 T cell receptor beta chains from one sample sequenced in a study of shared clonotypes between healthy human individuals. Naive-designated CD8 cells lacked CD45RO, were positively enriched for CCR7, and omitted terminally differentiated effector memory CD45RA+ cells. Measured with immunoSEQ multiplex PCR; TCRdb has only the in-frame clones, and not every one. This table has about 2 million clones, about 94% appearing once. The sequenced sample consisted of naive CD8+ T cells sorted from blood. These receptors originate from a man younger than 30 in good health.

The chain joins TRBV4-3 to TRBJ2-5; D might be TRBD2 (5 bases). Per the germline V gene, CDR1 is LGHNA and CDR2 is YSLEER. Deletions cut 3 bases from V and 5 bases from J, with 16 bases between. This CDR3 is built from 15 residues. The DNA for the CDR3 is TGCGCCAGCAGCCATGCTACCGGGGAGCCGGAGACCCAGTACTTC. The encoded protein is CASSHATGEPETQYF.

CDR3 sequence (DNA): TGTGCCAGCAGGCCCCGGGACAGGGGAGCAGATACGCAGTATTTT. This encodes CASRPRDRGADTQYF. The chain employs TRBV6-5 and TRBJ2-3, with TRBD1 matching 10 bases. CDR3 size: 15 residues. Losses at the gene ends were 6 bases for V and 4 bases for J; bases not matched to a gene: 7. From germline, CDR1 is MNHEY and CDR2 SVGAGI.

About this clone: Additional DNA sequences in this sample encode the identical CDR3. The chain is built from TRBV13 and TRBJ1-1; D ambiguous. The CDR3 is 13 residues long. Trimming shortened V by 0 bases and J by 5 bases, and 7 bases separated the two germline ends. CDR1 is PRHDT, CDR2 FYEKMQ, per germline (reference sequence). The CDR3 sequence is CASSLGGGTEAFF. CDR3 bases: TGTGCCAGCAGCTTAGGTGGTGGTACTGAAGCTTTCTTT.

The CDR3 is CASSFGGQSHLNTEAFF. DNA for the CDR3: TGTGCCAGCAGCTTCGGTGGACAGTCCCATTTGAACACTGAAGCTTTCTTT. This chain joins TRBV13 and TRBJ1-1; maybe TRBD1 (6 bases). Deletions cut 3 bases from V and 0 bases from J, with 17 bases between. Germline V lookup: CDR1 PRHDT, CDR2 FYEKMQ (reference sequence). This CDR3 has 17 residues.

This rearrangement joins TRBV5-1 to TRBJ2-7; maybe TRBD1 (7 bases). The V end was cut by 0 bases, the J end by 1 base, with 23 bases between. Germline assignment: CDR1 SGHRS and CDR2 YFSETQ. This CDR3 has 19 amino acids. The CDR3 is CASSLATDYRGVESYEQYF. The CDR3 bases are TGCGCCAGCAGCTTGGCGACGGACTACAGGGGAGTGGAATCCTACGAGCAGTACTTC.

V and J are TRBV6-6 and TRBJ2-3; a possible D gene is TRBD2 (6 bases). Germline assignment: CDR1 MNHNY and CDR2 SVGAGI (reference sequence). Trimming pared 7 bases from V and 4 bases from J, leaving 15 bases between. The CDR3 has 14 residues. The CDR3 DNA follows: TGTGCCAGCACGGAGGTGGGGGGAGCAGATACGCAGTATTTT. It is translated as CASTEVGGADTQYF.

V usage is TRBV5-1 and J usage is TRBJ1-6; D unresolved. Germline CDR1 is SGHRS and CDR2 is YFSETQ. The length of the CDR3 is 15 residues. The V end lost 0 bases, the J end lost 4 bases, and 8 bases lay between the germline ends. The CDR3 sequence: CASSLEVGYNSPLHF. The CDR3 nucleotides are TGCGCCAGCAGCTTGGAGGTCGGATATAATTCACCCCTCCACTTT.

The V and J genes are TRBV2 and TRBJ2-5; perhaps TRBD1 as D (6 bases). The CDR3 consists of 16 residues. The V and J ends lost 3 bases and 2 bases respectively, with 16 bases between them. Germline-derived CDR1 and CDR2 are SNHLY and FYNNEI. CDR3 amino acids: CASSDFTGHRQETQYF. CDR3 sequence (DNA): TGTGCCAGCAGTGATTTTACAGGGCACCGTCAAGAGACCCAGTACTTC.

The chain recombines TRBV27 with TRBJ2-1; the D is unclear. Between the trimmed V and J ends, which lost 3 bases and 6 bases, there was a span of 9 bases. The CDR3 has 13 amino acids. The germline CDR1 and CDR2 sequences are MNHEY and SMNVEV (reference sequence). CDR3 bases: TGTGCCAGCAGTTTCAGCACCCGCAATGAGCAGTTCTTC. This translates into CASSFSTRNEQFF.

This clone was found once. Other DNA variants within this sample encode the same CDR3. The V and J genes are TRBV10-3 and TRBJ2-2; D uncertain. Deletions cut 6 bases from V and 1 base from J, with 6 bases between. Germline V lookup: CDR1 ENHRY, CDR2 SYGVKD. The CDR3 has 13 residues. The CDR3 DNA is TGTGCCATCAGGGACGTGAACACCGGGGAGCTGTTTTTT. Its protein product is CAIRDVNTGELFF.

V is TRBV19 and J is TRBJ1-1; D gene unclear. Trimming pared 1 base from V and 3 bases from J, leaving 9 bases between. There are 14 residues in the CDR3. Germline values: CDR1 LNHDA, CDR2 SQIVND (reference sequence). CDR3 sequence reads: CASSIGTMDTEAFF. CDR3 sequence (DNA): TGTGCCAGTAGTATAGGGACTATGGACACTGAAGCTTTCTTT. The full variable domain, in which reference TRBV19 and TRBJ1-1 provide the parts outside the CDR3, is DGGITQSPKYLFRKEGQNVTLSCEQNLNHDAMYWYRQDPGQGLRLIYYSQIVNDFQKGDIAEGYSVSREKKESFPLTVTSAQKNPTAFYLCASSIGTMDTEAFFGQGTRLTVV.

The rearrangement links TRBV6-5 to TRBJ1-4; a weak D match, TRBD1 (6 bases). V dropped 2 bases and J dropped 4 bases, with 11 bases sitting between them. The CDR3 covers 15 residues. Per germline, CDR1 MNHEY and CDR2 SVGAGI. CDR3 nucleotides: TGTGCCAGCAGTTACAGCAGGGGTGGTAATGAAAAACTGTTTTTT. Its protein is CASSYSRGGNEKLFF.

Note on this clone: The sample holds other DNA sequences that translate to the same CDR3. The chain is built from TRBV6-6 and TRBJ2-7; 10 positions match TRBD2. With 6 bases clipped from V and 2 bases from J, the junction kept 4 bases outside the gene matches. Germline CDR1 is MNHNY and CDR2 is SVGAGI (reference sequence). The CDR3 contains 14 residues. The CDR3 DNA is TGTGCCAGCAGATCTCTAGCGGGGGCCTACGAGCAGTACTTC. It specifies CASRSLAGAYEQYF.

The rearrangement links TRBV2 to TRBJ1-5, with TRBD1 matching over 7 bases. After removal of 6 bases from V and 0 bases from J, the junction contained 8 bases not matched to a gene. This CDR3 has 16 amino acids. Germline lookup yields CDR1 SNHLY and CDR2 FYNNEI. CDR3 amino acids: CASSDTRGGSNQPQHF. The DNA of the CDR3 is TGTGCCAGCAGCGACACCAGGGGGGGTAGCAATCAGCCCCAGCATTTT.

This clone was seen only once. The V gene is TRBV13, the J gene TRBJ2-5; tentatively, D is TRBD1 (6 bases). CDR3 length: 14 residues. Germline loops: CDR1 PRHDT, CDR2 FYEKMQ (reference sequence). Trimming left V 4 bases short and J 5 bases short, with 14 bases between. The CDR3: CASSSPTGRETQYF. CDR3 in DNA: TGTGCCAGCAGCTCGCCGACAGGAAGGGAGACCCAGTACTTC.

In regard to this clone: Other DNA sequences in this sample translate to the same CDR3. The gene calls are TRBV29-1 and TRBJ2-7, with unresolved D. V was clipped by 5 bases and J by 3 bases, with 8 bases between them. The CDR3 loop spans 11 amino acids. Germline values: CDR1 SQVTM, CDR2 ANQGSEA. The CDR3 reads CSVLKGYEQYF. The CDR3 DNA reads TGCAGCGTTTTGAAAGGCTACGAGCAGTACTTC.

The gene calls are TRBV11-3 and TRBJ2-5, with 9 bases aligning to TRBD2. J lost 2 bases, V lost 0 bases, and 7 bases had no gene match. Per the germline V gene, CDR1 is SGHNT and CDR2 is YENEEA. The length of the CDR3 is 17 residues. The CDR3 region has the DNA TGTGCCAGCAGCTTAGAAGTAGCGGGAGAGGGGCAAGAGACCCAGTACTTC. This translates into CASSLEVAGEGQETQYF.

The V gene is TRBV4-1, the J gene TRBJ1-2, with D possibly matching TRBD1 (5 bases). Trimming cost V 1 base and J 8 bases, with 17 bases left between them. The germline V gene has CDR1 MGHRA and CDR2 YSYEKL. The CDR3 is 15 residues long. Here the CDR3 DNA reads TGCGCCAGCAGCCAAGTCGGGGCATCTTGGTGGGGCTACACCTTC. Residues: CASSQVGASWWGYTF.

The chain carries TRBV19 and TRBJ2-1, with 8 bases identical to TRBD2. In germline, CDR1 is LNHDA, CDR2 SQIVND (reference sequence). Losses at the gene ends were 4 bases for V and 3 bases for J; bases not matched to a gene: 5. The CDR3 loop spans 15 amino acids. The CDR3 sequence: CASSTASGFYNEQFF. CDR3 nucleotide sequence: TGTGCCAGTAGTACCGCTAGCGGGTTCTACAATGAGCAGTTCTTC. The full variable domain, in which reference TRBV19 and TRBJ2-1 provide the parts outside the CDR3, is DGGITQSPKYLFRKEGQNVTLSCEQNLNHDAMYWYRQDPGQGLRLIYYSQIVNDFQKGDIAEGYSVSREKKESFPLTVTSAQKNPTAFYLCASSTASGFYNEQFFGPGTRLTVL.

This clone was detected only a few times. The rearrangement links TRBV30 to TRBJ1-2; D is undetermined. Looked up from germline, CDR1 is GTSNPN and CDR2 is SVGIG (reference sequence). V was pared by 4 bases and J by 3 bases, with 12 bases between. The CDR3 is 13 amino acids. CDR3 nucleotides: TGTGCCTGGAACGAGGACTCTTACTATGGCTACACCTTC. It is translated as CAWNEDSYYGYTF.

The chain uses TRBV6-1 and TRBJ2-4; the D is unclear. The germline V gene encodes CDR1 MNHNS and CDR2 SASEGT. This CDR3 comprises 15 residues. Trimming left V 3 bases short and J 0 bases short, with 9 bases between. The CDR3 coding sequence is TGTGCCAGCAGTGAGAATCGTCTAGCCAAAAACATTCAGTACTTC. Translation: CASSENRLAKNIQYF.

The gene calls are TRBV2 and TRBJ1-4; tentatively, D is TRBD1 (6 bases). Germline values: CDR1 SNHLY, CDR2 FYNNEI. CDR3 size: 16 residues. With 5 bases removed from V and 3 bases from J, the gap between germline ends came to 16 bases. The CDR3 region is CASSHREDDSNEKLFF. The CDR3 DNA follows: TGTGCCAGCAGTCACAGGGAAGATGACTCTAATGAAAAACTGTTTTTT.

V gene TRBV28 combines with J gene TRBJ2-2; D gene ambiguous. Per the germline V gene, CDR1 is MDHEN and CDR2 is SYDVKM. The germline V and J ends were trimmed by 3 bases and 9 bases, with 17 bases remaining between them. The CDR3 length is 15 residues. This CDR3 reads CASSLTEYIDRELFF. For the CDR3, the DNA is TGTGCCAGCAGTTTGACGGAATACATCGATAGGGAGCTGTTTTTT.

CDR3: CASTRDSGSYEQYF. The CDR3 DNA follows: TGTGCCAGCACTCGGGACTCCGGCTCCTACGAGCAGTACTTC. The chain is built from TRBV2 and TRBJ2-7; TRBD2 might be the D (6 bases). The V gene lost 7 bases and the J gene lost 0 bases, with 13 bases spanning the gap. This CDR3 is built from 14 residues. Germline CDR1 SNHLY, CDR2 FYNNEI.

The sample holds one count of this clone. This chain joins TRBV6-5 and TRBJ1-1, with D tentatively TRBD1 (6 bases). The CDR3 spans 13 residues. Germline CDR1 is MNHEY and CDR2 is SVGAGI. V was shortened by 7 bases and J by 0 bases, with 9 bases between the two germline ends. CDR3 sequence: CASKTGLNTEAFF. The CDR3 coding sequence is TGTGCCAGCAAGACAGGCCTGAACACTGAAGCTTTCTTT.

In DNA, the CDR3 is TGTGCCAGCAGTTTGTCCGACTGGGACACCGGGGAGCTGTTTTTT. Amino acids: CASSLSDWDTGELFF. The chain carries TRBV6-1 and TRBJ2-2; D is uncertain. The CDR3 is 15 residues long. The germline V gene has CDR1 MNHNS and CDR2 SASEGT. The V and J ends lost 5 bases and 3 bases respectively, with 13 bases between them.

V gene TRBV21-1 combines with J gene TRBJ2-7. TRBV21-1 represents a pseudogene. This CDR3 has 16 amino acids. The CDR3 sequence: CASSKGSGRKAYEQYF. CDR3 nucleotide sequence: TGTGCCAGCAGCAAAGGGAGTGGACGGAAGGCCTACGAGCAGTACTTC.

This clone was counted a single time. Other DNA sequences in the sample encode the same CDR3. V is TRBV6-1 and J is TRBJ1-1; D call uncertain. From germline, CDR1 is MNHNS and CDR2 SASEGT. The germline V and J ends were trimmed by 0 bases and 4 bases, with 9 bases remaining between them. The CDR3 runs 14 residues. CDR3 loop: CASSEAPGSTEAFF. CDR3 in DNA: TGTGCCAGCAGTGAAGCGCCGGGGAGCACTGAAGCTTTCTTT.

The chain links TRBV5-6 to TRBJ2-7; TRBD1 is a possible D gene (5 bases). Germline assignment: CDR1 SGHDT and CDR2 YYEEEE. Trimming took off 4 bases at V and 6 bases at J, with 20 bases between the two ends. The length of the CDR3 is 15 residues. CDR3: CASSPSTSGPAEQYF. In DNA, the CDR3 is TGTGCCAGCAGCCCCTCGACTTCAGGGCCTGCCGAGCAGTACTTC. Complete variable domain (other parts from reference TRBV5-6 and TRBJ2-7): DAGVTQSPTHLIKTRGQQVTLRCSPKSGHDTVSWYQQALGQGPQFIFQYYEEEERQRGNFPDRFSGHQFPNYSSELNVNALLLGDSALYLCASSPSTSGPAEQYFGPGTRLTVT.

This chain joins TRBV19 and TRBJ1-6; weak D call: TRBD1 (5 bases). CDR3 length equals 15 residues. The germline V and J ends were trimmed by 9 bases and 6 bases, with 18 bases remaining between them. The V gene's germline CDR1 is LNHDA and CDR2 SQIVND (reference sequence). CDR3 bases: TGTGCCAGCAAGCTGCTGGGGCTAGGTAATTCACCCCTCCACTTT. Protein product: CASKLLGLGNSPLHF.

The chain joins TRBV5-6 to TRBJ1-1; unclear D gene. Trimming shortened V by 0 bases and J by 5 bases, and 17 bases separated the two germline ends. CDR1 SGHDT and CDR2 YYEEEE come from the germline V gene. The length of the CDR3 is 16 residues. CDR3 amino acids: CASSLAIGTDPTEAFF. Here the CDR3 DNA reads TGTGCCAGCAGCTTGGCCATCGGAACAGATCCGACTGAAGCTTTCTTT.

Worth noting for this clone: Other DNA sequences of this sample code for an identical CDR3. J is TRBJ1-2 and V is TRBV30; D is uncertain. The CDR3 covers 11 residues. Germline values: CDR1 GTSNPN, CDR2 SVGIG (reference sequence). Trimming cost V 0 bases and J 8 bases, with 7 bases left between them. For the CDR3, the DNA is TGTGCCTGGAGTGTCAGTGGGGGCTACACCTTC. Encoded protein: CAWSVSGGYTF.